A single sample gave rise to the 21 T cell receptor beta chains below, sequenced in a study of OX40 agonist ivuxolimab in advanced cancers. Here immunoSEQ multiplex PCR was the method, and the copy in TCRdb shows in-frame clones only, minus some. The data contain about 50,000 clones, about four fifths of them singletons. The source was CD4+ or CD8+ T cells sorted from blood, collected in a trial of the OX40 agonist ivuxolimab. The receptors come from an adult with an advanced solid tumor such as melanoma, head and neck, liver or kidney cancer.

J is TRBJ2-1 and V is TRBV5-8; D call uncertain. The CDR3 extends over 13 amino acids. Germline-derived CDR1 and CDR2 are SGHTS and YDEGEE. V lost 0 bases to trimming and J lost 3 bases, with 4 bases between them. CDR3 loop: CASSLDSYNEQFF. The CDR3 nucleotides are TGTGCCAGCAGCTTGGACAGCTACAATGAGCAGTTCTTC.

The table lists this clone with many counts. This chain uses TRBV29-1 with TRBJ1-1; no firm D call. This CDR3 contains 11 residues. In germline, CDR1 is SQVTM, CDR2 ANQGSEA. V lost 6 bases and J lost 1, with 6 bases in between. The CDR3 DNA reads TGCAGCGTCCGGACGAACACTGAAGCTTTCTTT. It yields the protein CSVRTNTEAFF.

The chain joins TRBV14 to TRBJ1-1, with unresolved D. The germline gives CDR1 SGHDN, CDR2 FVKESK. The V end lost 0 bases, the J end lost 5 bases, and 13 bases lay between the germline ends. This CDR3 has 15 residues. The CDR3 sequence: CASSQDLWSGTEAFF. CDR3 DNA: TGTGCCAGCAGCCAAGATCTCTGGAGCGGAACTGAAGCTTTCTTT. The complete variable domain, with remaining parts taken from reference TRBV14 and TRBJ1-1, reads EAGVTQFPSHSVIEKGQTVTLRCDPISGHDNLYWYRRVMGKEIKFLLHFVKESKQDESGMPNNRFLAERTGGTYSTLKVQPAELEDSGVYFCASSQDLWSGTEAFFGQGTRLTVV.

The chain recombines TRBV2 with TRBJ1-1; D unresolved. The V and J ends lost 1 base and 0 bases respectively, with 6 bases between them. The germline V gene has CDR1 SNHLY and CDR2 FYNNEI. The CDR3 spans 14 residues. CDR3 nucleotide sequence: TGTGCCAGCAGTGAAGAGTGGGTGAACACTGAAGCTTTCTTT. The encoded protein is CASSEEWVNTEAFF.

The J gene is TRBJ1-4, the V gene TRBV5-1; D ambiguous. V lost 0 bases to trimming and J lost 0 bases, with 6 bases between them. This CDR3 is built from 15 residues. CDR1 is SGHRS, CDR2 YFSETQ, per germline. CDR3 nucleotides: TGCGCCAGCAGCTTGGCGGCAGCAACTAATGAAAAACTGTTTTTT. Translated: CASSLAAATNEKLFF.

The CDR3 DNA sequence: TGTGCCAGCAGCTTAGCGGGACAGGGAATTTTCCCAGATACGCAGTATTTT. Its protein product is CASSLAGQGIFPDTQYF. This chain connects TRBV7-8 to TRBJ2-3, with 9 bases identical to TRBD1. After removal of 0 bases from V and 4 bases from J, the junction contained 8 bases not matched to a gene. Germline values: CDR1 SGHVS, CDR2 FQNEAQ. The length of the CDR3 is 17 residues. The variable domain in full, completed from reference TRBV7-8 and TRBJ2-3, reads GAGVSQSPRYKVAKRGQDVALRCDPISGHVSLFWYQQALGQGPEFLTYFQNEAQLDKSGLPSDRFFAERPEGSVSTLKIQRTQQEDSAVYLCASSLAGQGIFPDTQYFGPGTRLTVL.

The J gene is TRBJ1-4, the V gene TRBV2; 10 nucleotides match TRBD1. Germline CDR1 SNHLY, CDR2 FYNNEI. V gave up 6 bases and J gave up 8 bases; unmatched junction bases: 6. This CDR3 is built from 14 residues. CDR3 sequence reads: CASSPDRGHEKLFF. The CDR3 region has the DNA TGTGCCAGCAGCCCCGACAGGGGGCACGAAAAACTGTTTTTT.

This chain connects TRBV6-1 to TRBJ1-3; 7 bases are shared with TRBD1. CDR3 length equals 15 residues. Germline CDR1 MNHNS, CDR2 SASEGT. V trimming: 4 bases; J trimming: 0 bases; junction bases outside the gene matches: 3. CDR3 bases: TGTGCCAGCAGTGCGAACAGGGGCTCTGGAAACACCATATATTTT. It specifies CASSANRGSGNTIYF.

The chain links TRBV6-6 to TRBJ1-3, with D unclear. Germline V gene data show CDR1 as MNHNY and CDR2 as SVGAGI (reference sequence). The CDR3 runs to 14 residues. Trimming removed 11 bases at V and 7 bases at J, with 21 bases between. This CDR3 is CAASTPSQANTIYF. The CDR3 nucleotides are TGTGCCGCTTCAACACCGTCTCAAGCGAACACCATATATTTT.

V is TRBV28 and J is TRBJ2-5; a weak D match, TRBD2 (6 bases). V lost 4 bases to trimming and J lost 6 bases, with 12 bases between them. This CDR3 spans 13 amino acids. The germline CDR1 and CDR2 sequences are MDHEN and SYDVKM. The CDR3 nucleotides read TGTGCCAGCAGTTCGGGGGATCGGAAGACCCAGTACTTC. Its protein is CASSSGDRKTQYF.

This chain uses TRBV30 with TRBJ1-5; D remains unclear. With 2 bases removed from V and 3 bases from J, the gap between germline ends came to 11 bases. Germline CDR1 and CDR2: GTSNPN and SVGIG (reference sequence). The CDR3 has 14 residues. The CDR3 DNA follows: TGTGCCTGGAGTCGCGGCAGAGACAATCAGCCCCAGCATTTT. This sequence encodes CAWSRGRDNQPQHF.

CDR3 nucleotide sequence: TGCAGCGCCCAGGTCGGGTCCTCTGGAAACACCATATATTTT. This translates into CSAQVGSSGNTIYF. The rearrangement uses TRBV29-1 and TRBJ1-3, with unresolved D. CDR1 is SQVTM, CDR2 ANQGSEA, per germline. This CDR3 has 14 residues. Deletions cut 7 bases from V and 0 bases from J, with 13 bases between.

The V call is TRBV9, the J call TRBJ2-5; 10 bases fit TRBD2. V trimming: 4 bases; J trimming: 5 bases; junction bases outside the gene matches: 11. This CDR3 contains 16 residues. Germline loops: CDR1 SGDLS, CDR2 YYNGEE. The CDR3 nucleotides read TGTGCCAGCAGCCTCCGGGATAGCGGGAGGTGGGAGACCCAGTACTTC. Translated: CASSLRDSGRWETQYF.

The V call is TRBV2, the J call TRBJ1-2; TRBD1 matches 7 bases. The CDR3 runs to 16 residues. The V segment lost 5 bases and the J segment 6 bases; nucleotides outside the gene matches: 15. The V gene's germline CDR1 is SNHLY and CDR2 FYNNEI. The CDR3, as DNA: TGTGCCAGCAGTCTCAGGATGACAGGGAGAATGGATGGCTACACCTTC. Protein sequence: CASSLRMTGRMDGYTF.

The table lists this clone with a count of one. The CDR3 spells CASSMRGFGNTIYF. The CDR3 DNA is TGTGCCAGTAGTATGAGGGGATTTGGAAACACCATATATTTT. V is TRBV19 and J is TRBJ1-3; D might be TRBD1 (5 bases). V lost 3 bases, J lost 3 bases, and 9 bases lay in between. Germline V gene sequence: CDR1 LNHDA, CDR2 SQIVND (reference sequence). The CDR3 loop spans 14 amino acids. The full variable domain, rest sourced from reference TRBV19 and TRBJ1-3, is DGGITQSPKYLFRKEGQNVTLSCEQNLNHDAMYWYRQDPGQGLRLIYYSQIVNDFQKGDIAEGYSVSREKKESFPLTVTSAQKNPTAFYLCASSMRGFGNTIYFGEGSWLTVV.

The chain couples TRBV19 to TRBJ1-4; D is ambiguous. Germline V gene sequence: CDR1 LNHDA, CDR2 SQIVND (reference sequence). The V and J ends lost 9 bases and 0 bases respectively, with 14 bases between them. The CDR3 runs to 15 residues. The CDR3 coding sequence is TGTGCCAGCGGGAGGACTTATGCAACTAATGAAAAACTGTTTTTT. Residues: CASGRTYATNEKLFF.

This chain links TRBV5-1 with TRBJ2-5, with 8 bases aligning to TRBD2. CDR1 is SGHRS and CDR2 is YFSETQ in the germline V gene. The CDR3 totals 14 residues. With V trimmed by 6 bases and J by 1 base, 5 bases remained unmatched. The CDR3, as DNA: TGCGCCAGCACCGGGGGGGGAGCCCAAGAGACCCAGTACTTC. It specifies CASTGGGAQETQYF.

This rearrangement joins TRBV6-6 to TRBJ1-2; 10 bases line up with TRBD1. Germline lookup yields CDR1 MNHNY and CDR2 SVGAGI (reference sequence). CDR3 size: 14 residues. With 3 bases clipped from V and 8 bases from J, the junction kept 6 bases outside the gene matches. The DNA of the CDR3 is TGTGCCAGCAGTTATAGACAGGGGGCGCGGGGCTACACCTTC. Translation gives CASSYRQGARGYTF.

The CDR3 DNA reads TGCGCCAGCAGCTTGACGTCTTACAGGGGGGCTTTCTTT. It is translated as CASSLTSYRGAFF. The V and J genes are TRBV5-1 and TRBJ1-1, with TRBD1 identical over 8 bases. The CDR3 is 13 amino acids. Germline CDR1 SGHRS, CDR2 YFSETQ. Losses at the gene ends were 1 base for V and 11 bases for J; bases not matched to a gene: 7.

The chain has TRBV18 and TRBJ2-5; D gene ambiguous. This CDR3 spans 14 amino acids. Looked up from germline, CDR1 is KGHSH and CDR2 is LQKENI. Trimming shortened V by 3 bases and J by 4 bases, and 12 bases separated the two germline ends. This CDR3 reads CASSPGVGRETQYF. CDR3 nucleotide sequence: TGTGCCAGCTCACCCGGTGTAGGTCGAGAGACCCAGTACTTC.

The DNA of the CDR3 is TGTGCCACTCAGGGGGGGGGCCGGGAGACCCAGTACTTC. Translation gives CATQGGGRETQYF. V gene TRBV28 combines with J gene TRBJ2-5; D could derive from TRBD1 or TRBD2 (7 bases each). Germline CDR1 MDHEN, CDR2 SYDVKM. V was pared by 10 bases and J by 5 bases, with 17 bases between. The CDR3 runs to 13 residues.